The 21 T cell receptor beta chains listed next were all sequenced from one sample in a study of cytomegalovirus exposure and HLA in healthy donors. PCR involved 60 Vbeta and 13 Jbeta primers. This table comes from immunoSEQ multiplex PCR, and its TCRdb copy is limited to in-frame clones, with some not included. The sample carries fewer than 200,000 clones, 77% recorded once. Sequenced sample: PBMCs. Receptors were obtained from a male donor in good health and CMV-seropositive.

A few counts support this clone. For the CDR3, the DNA is TGTGCCAGCAGCTTAGGTACAGGGACGTACGAGCAGTACTTC. Its protein product is CASSLGTGTYEQYF. The V call is TRBV7-8, the J call TRBJ2-7, with D possibly matching TRBD1 (6 bases). The germline gives CDR1 SGHVS, CDR2 FQNEAQ. V was cut by 1 base and J by 4 bases, with 11 bases left in between. There are 14 residues in the CDR3. Full variable domain (rest looked up from reference TRBV7-8 and TRBJ2-7): GAGVSQSPRYKVAKRGQDVALRCDPISGHVSLFWYQQALGQGPEFLTYFQNEAQLDKSGLPSDRFFAERPEGSVSTLKIQRTQQEDSAVYLCASSLGTGTYEQYFGPGTRLTVT.

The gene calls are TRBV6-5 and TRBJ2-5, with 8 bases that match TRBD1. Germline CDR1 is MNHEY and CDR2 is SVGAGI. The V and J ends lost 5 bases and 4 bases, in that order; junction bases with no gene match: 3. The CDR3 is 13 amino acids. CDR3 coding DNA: TGTGCCAGCAGTCCTACAGGGGGAGAGACCCAGTACTTC. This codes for CASSPTGGETQYF.

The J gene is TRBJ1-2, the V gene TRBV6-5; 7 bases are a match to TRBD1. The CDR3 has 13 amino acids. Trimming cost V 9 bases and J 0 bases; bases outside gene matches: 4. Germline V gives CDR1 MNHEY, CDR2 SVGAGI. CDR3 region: CASQQGTNYGYTF. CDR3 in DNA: TGTGCCAGTCAACAGGGGACTAACTATGGCTACACCTTC.

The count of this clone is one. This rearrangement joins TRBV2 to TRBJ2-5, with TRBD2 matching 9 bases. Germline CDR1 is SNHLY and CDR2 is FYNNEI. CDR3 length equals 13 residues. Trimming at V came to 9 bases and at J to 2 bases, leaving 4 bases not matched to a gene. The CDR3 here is CARAGGLQETQYF. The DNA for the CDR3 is TGTGCCAGAGCGGGGGGCCTTCAAGAGACCCAGTACTTC.

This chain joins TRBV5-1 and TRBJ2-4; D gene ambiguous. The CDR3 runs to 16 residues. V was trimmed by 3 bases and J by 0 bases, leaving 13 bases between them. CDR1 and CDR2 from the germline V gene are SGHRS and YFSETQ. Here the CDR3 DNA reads TGCGCCAGCAGCTCTGGGCCTATCCTAGCCAAAAACATTCAGTACTTC. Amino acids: CASSSGPILAKNIQYF.

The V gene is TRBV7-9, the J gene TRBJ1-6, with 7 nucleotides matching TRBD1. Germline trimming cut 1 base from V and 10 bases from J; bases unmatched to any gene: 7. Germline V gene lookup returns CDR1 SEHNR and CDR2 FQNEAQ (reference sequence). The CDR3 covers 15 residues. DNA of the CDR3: TGTGCCAGCAGCTTAGGAGTACAGGGGAGGTCACCCCTCCACTTT. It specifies CASSLGVQGRSPLHF.

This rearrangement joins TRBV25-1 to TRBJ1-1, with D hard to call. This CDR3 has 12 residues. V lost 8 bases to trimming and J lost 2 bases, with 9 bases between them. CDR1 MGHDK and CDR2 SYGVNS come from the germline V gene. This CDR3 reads CASQQVNTEAFF. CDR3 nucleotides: TGTGCCAGCCAGCAGGTAAACACTGAAGCTTTCTTT.

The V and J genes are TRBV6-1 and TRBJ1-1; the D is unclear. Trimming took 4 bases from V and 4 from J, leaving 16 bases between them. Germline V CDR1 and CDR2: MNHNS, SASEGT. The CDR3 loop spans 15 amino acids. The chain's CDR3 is CASSASGRLGTEAFF. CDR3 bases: TGTGCCAGCAGTGCATCCGGGAGACTGGGCACTGAAGCTTTCTTT.

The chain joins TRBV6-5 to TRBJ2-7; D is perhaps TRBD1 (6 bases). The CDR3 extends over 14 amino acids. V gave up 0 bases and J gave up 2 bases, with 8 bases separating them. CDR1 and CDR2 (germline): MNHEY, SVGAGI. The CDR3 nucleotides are TGTGCCAGCAGTTACTCGCCAGGGGCCTACGAGCAGTACTTC. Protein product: CASSYSPGAYEQYF.

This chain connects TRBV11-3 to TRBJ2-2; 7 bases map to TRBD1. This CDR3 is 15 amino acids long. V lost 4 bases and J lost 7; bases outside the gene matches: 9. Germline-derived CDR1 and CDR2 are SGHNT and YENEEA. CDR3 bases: TGTGCCAGCAGCTCCCAGGGACAGACAGGCGGGGAGCTGTTTTTT. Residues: CASSSQGQTGGELFF.

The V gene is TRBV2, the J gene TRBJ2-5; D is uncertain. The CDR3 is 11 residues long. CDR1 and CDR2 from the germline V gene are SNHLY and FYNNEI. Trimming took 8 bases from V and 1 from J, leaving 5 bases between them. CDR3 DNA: TGTGCCAGCGTCCTCCAAGAGACCCAGTACTTC. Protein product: CASVLQETQYF.

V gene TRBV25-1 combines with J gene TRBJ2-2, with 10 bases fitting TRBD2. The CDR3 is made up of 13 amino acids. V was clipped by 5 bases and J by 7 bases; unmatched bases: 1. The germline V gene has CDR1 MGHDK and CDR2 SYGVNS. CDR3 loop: CASSRLAGGELFF. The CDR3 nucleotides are TGTGCCAGCAGTCGACTAGCGGGCGGGGAGCTGTTTTTT.

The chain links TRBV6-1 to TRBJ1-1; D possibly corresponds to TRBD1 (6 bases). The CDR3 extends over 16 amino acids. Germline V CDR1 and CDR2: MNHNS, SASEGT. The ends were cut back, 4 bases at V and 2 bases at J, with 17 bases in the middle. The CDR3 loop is CASSAVFGRGNTEAFF. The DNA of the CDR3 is TGTGCCAGCAGTGCGGTTTTCGGCAGGGGCAACACTGAAGCTTTCTTT.

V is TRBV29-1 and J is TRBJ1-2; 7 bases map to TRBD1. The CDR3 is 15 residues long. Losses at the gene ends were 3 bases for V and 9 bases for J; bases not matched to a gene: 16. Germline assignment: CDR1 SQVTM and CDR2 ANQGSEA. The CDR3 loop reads CSVESVRGVPGSYTF. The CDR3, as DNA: TGCAGCGTTGAGTCGGTCAGGGGGGTACCTGGTAGCTACACCTTC.

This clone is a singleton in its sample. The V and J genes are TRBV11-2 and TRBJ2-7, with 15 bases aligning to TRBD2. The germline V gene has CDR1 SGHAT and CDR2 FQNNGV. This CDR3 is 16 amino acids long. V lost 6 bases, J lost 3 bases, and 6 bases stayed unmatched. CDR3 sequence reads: CASRGLAGGGYYEQYF. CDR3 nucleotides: TGTGCCAGCAGGGGACTAGCGGGGGGAGGATACTACGAGCAGTACTTC.

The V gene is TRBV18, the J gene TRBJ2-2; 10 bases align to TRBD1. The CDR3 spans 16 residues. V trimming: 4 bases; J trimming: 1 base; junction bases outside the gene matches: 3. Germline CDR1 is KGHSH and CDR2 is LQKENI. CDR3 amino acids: CASSLRDRGNTGELFF. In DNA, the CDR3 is TGTGCCAGCTCACTCCGGGACAGGGGGAACACCGGGGAGCTGTTTTTT.

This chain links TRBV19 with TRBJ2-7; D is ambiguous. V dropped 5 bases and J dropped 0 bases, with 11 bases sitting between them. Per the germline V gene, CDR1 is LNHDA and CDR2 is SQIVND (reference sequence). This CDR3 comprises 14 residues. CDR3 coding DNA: TGTGCCAGTAGTCCCCGCGAGAGCTCCTACGAGCAGTACTTC. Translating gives CASSPRESSYEQYF.

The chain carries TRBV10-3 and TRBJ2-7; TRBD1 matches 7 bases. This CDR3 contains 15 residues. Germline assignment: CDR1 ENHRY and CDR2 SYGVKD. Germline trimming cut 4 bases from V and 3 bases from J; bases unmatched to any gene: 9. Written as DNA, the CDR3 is TGTGCCATCAGTGGGGCAGAGGGGGCCTTCTACGAGCAGTACTTC. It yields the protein CAISGAEGAFYEQYF.

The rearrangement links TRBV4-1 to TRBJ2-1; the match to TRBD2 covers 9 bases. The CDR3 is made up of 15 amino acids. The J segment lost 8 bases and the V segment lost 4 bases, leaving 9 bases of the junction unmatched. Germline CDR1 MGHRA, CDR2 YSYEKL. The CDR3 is CASSLGGGAFYEQFF. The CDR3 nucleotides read TGCGCCAGCAGCCTCGGCGGGGGGGCCTTTTATGAGCAGTTCTTC.

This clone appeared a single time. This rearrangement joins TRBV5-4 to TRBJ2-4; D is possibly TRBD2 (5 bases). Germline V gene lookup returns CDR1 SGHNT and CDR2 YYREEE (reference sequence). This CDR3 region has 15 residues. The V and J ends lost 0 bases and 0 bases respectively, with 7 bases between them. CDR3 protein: CASSLDGLAKNIQYF. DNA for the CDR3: TGTGCCAGCAGCTTGGATGGACTAGCCAAAAACATTCAGTACTTC.

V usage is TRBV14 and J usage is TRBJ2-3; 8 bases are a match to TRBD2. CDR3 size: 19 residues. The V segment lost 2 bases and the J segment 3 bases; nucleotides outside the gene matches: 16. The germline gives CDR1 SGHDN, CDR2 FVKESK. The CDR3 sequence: CASSQPFPGAGGLTDTQYF. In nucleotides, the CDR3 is TGTGCCAGCAGCCAACCTTTCCCTGGCGCGGGGGGTTTGACAGATACGCAGTATTTT. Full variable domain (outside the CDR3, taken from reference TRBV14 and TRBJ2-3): EAGVTQFPSHSVIEKGQTVTLRCDPISGHDNLYWYRRVMGKEIKFLLHFVKESKQDESGMPNNRFLAERTGGTYSTLKVQPAELEDSGVYFCASSQPFPGAGGLTDTQYFGPGTRLTVL.